This T cell receptor beta chain emerged from a study of blood T cell repertoires in COVID-19. On the study more broadly: Acute and convalescent COVID-19 samples came from the United States, Italy and Spain.

The assay was immunoSEQ multiplex PCR, and TCRdb's table has in-frame clones only and misses some. The sample yields a few hundred thousand clones, roughly 92% seen once. The ends were cut back, 2 bases at V and 7 bases at J, with 4 bases in the middle. This CDR3 region has 11 residues. In terms of age and location, participants ranged from roughly 18 to 90 years and lived in about two dozen US areas. Cohort placement rested on clinical history that participants reported themselves. Exposed enrollees had met someone with a PCR-confirmed or clinician-diagnosed COVID-19 case at some point within the 2 weeks before study entry.

The clonotype comes from a woman aged 40 to 50 who had been exposed to COVID-19. Sample: PBMCs or T cells enriched from blood (not recorded which). The chain links TRBV12-3 or TRBV12-4 to TRBJ2-3; D remains unclear. The CDR3 loop is CASSLLYTQYF. As DNA, the CDR3 is TGTGCCAGCAGTTTATTATATACGCAGTATTTT.